These T cell receptor beta chains were read from a single sample in a study of regulatory T cells in long-lasting Graves disease. MiXCR, applied by TCRdb to the multiplex PCR reads, yields one record per CDR3 protein. The data contain around 500,000 distinct CDR3 sequences, 12% of them singletons. This sample was shared with a second study, whose subject was T cells in Graves' hyperthyroidism and ophthalmopathy.

Sequenced here: peripheral blood mononuclear cells (PBMCs), sampled at new diagnosis, from a patient treated with antithyroid drugs. Receptors originate from a woman under 40 with Graves disease. Both conserved end residues are part of each CDR3. The D gene is left open where the match is weak. Where a row states a size, it is once, few, many or the class of an expanded clone; other rows omit it.

TRBJ2-1 TRBD2 NA TRBV9 TGTGCCAGCAGCGTGCGGACTAGCGGGAGGTATAATGAGCAGTTCTTC CASSVRTSGRYNEQFF
TRBJ2-1 TRBD2 many TRBV7-2 TGTGCCAGCAGTCCATTCCTGGTAGCGGGAGGGGGGGAGCAGTTCTTC CASSPFLVAGGGEQFF
TRBJ2-1 NA NA TRBV27 TGTGCCAGCAGTCAAACAGGGAGAGGCTACAATGAGCAGTTCTTC CASSQTGRGYNEQFF
TRBJ2-6 NA many TRBV19 TGTGCCAGTAGTCCCCTCCGGGCCAACGTCCTGACTTTC CASSPLRANVLTF
TRBJ2-3 TRBD2 many TRBV7-3 TGTGCCAGCAGCCCGGGACTAGCCAGACCCACGAGCACAGATACGCAGTATTTT CASSPGLARPTSTDTQYF
TRBJ1-1 TRBD1 NA TRBV10-3 TGTGCCATCAGTGAGTCGGGGACAGGGGATTTGGACACTGAAGCTTTCTTT CAISESGTGDLDTEAFF
TRBJ1-4 NA NA TRBV5-6 TGTGCCAGCAGCTTGTCTATTCAAAATGAAAAACTGTTTTTT CASSLSIQNEKLFF
TRBJ2-2 NA few TRBV20-1 TGCAGTGCTAGGCGCTCAGCGAACGCCGGGGAGCTGTTTTTT CSARRSANAGELFF
TRBJ2-5 TRBD2 many TRBV2 TGTGCCAGCAGTGCCACGCGGCGGGAGGAGACCCAGTACTTC CASSATRREETQYF
TRBJ2-6 NA many TRBV12-3/TRBV12-4 TGTGCCAGCAGGCCGGGGCCAGGGAGCTCTGGGGCCAACGTCCTGACTTTC CASRPGPGSSGANVLTF
TRBJ2-1 TRBD2 many TRBV2 TGTGCCAGCAGTGATATAGCGGGAACCTACAATGAGCAGTTCTTC CASSDIAGTYNEQFF
TRBJ1-2 TRBD1 many TRBV20-1 TGCAGTGCTAGAGAGACAGGGGTGAAGCACTATGGCTACACCTTC CSARETGVKHYGYTF
TRBJ2-1 TRBD2 many TRBV19 TGTGCCAGTAAAGGTGTAGCGGGAGGAGAAGGTGAGCAGTTCTTC CASKGVAGGEGEQFF
TRBJ2-6 NA NA TRBV28 TGTGCCAGCAGTTCTGCATTTGGGGGAAACTCTGGGGCCAACGTCCTGACTTTC CASSSAFGGNSGANVLTF
TRBJ2-1 TRBD2 many TRBV18 TGTGCCAGCTCACCGATGACTAGCGGATACAATGAGCAGTTCTTC CASSPMTSGYNEQFF
TRBJ2-1 TRBD2 many TRBV5-4 TGTGCCAGCAGCCCCCCTGCGGGAGCGGATGAGCAGTTCTTC CASSPPAGADEQFF
TRBJ2-5 TRBD2 NA TRBV7-9 TGTGCCAGCAGCCGGACTAGCGGGAGGCTAGAAGAGACCCAGTACTTC CASSRTSGRLEETQYF
TRBJ1-5 NA NA TRBV6-5 TGTGCCAGCAGTTACCACCAGGGAAGAGAACAGCCCCAGCATTTT CASSYHQGREQPQHF
TRBJ1-2 NA many TRBV28 TGTGCCACGGATAACTATGGCTACACCTTC CATDNYGYTF
TRBJ2-7 NA many TRBV11-3 TGTGCCAGCAGACCTCGTCGGACAGATTTTCCCATAGGCTACGAGCAGTACTTC CASRPRRTDFPIGYEQYF
TRBJ2-1 NA NA TRBV19 TGTGCCAGTAGTATAAGGGACCCATCCTACAATGGGCAGTTCTTC CASSIRDPSYNGQFF
TRBJ1-5 NA many TRBV5-5 TGTGCCAGCAGCTTGTTATCAGGGGATCAGCCCCAGCATTTT CASSLLSGDQPQHF
TRBJ2-1 TRBD2 few TRBV12-3/TRBV12-4 TGTGCCAGCAGTGTTGCTAGCGGGAGATACAATGAGCAGTTCTTC CASSVASGRYNEQFF
TRBJ1-4 NA many TRBV2 TGTGCCAGCTCCGAAGGGGGAAATGAAAAACTGTTTTTT CASSEGGNEKLFF
TRBJ1-2 NA few TRBV30 TGTGCCTGGAGTAAAAAGGACCCGGCGGGCTACACCTTC CAWSKKDPAGYTF
TRBJ2-6 NA many TRBV7-2 TGTGCCAGCAGCTCTGGGGTCTACTCTGGGGCCAACGTCCTGACTTTC CASSSGVYSGANVLTF
TRBJ1-4 NA NA TRBV6-2/TRBV6-3 TGTGCCAGCAGTTACTCGTCGCTCGCAACTAATGAAAAACTGTTTTTT CASSYSSLATNEKLFF
TRBJ2-7 NA many TRBV13 TGTGCCAGCAGCTTAGGTTCGGGGAGCTCCTACGAGCAGTACTTC CASSLGSGSSYEQYF
TRBJ2-7 TRBD2 medium-sized TRBV11-2 TGTGCCAGCAGCTCCGGACTAGCGACATCCTACGAGCAGTACTTC CASSSGLATSYEQYF
TRBJ2-1 TRBD2 many TRBV6-1 TGTGCCAGCAGTACGGGACTAGCGGGAGTGGGGGCGTCGGATGAGCAGTTCTTC CASSTGLAGVGASDEQFF
TRBJ2-3 NA NA TRBV30 TGTGCCTGGAGTAGGGCAGGACCCACAGATACGCAGTATTTT CAWSRAGPTDTQYF
TRBJ1-2 NA many TRBV7-2 TGTGCCAGCAGCTTACGAAGCTTCTATGGCTACACCTTC CASSLRSFYGYTF
TRBJ2-1 TRBD2 NA TRBV29-1 TGCAGCGTTGTACTAGCGAACAATGAGCAGTTCTTC CSVVLANNEQFF
TRBJ2-1 TRBD2 many TRBV20-1 TGCAGTGCTGGGCTAGCGGAGTCCTACAATGAGCAGTTCTTC CSAGLAESYNEQFF
TRBJ2-1 NA NA TRBV14 TGTGCCAGCAGCCAAGGCTTCTGGGAACTGGCTTGGACCTACAGCTCCTACAATGAGCAGTTCTTC CASSQGFWELAWTYSSYNEQFF
TRBJ2-1 TRBD1 many TRBV20-1 TGCAGTGCTAGTTGGGGGACAGGGCTCTACAATGAGCAGTTCTTC CSASWGTGLYNEQFF
TRBJ2-3 NA many TRBV6-1 TGTGCCAGCAGTCTCTCGGTGGTGGTCTCAGATACGCAGTATTTT CASSLSVVVSDTQYF
TRBJ2-7 NA NA TRBV18 TGTGCCAGCTCACCACTGAAAGGGGCAAACGAGCAGTACTTC CASSPLKGANEQYF
TRBJ1-1 TRBD1 many TRBV12-3/TRBV12-4 TGTGCCAGCAGTACCTTAAGAGACAGGGACACTGAAGCTTTCTTT CASSTLRDRDTEAFF
TRBJ2-5 NA many TRBV6-1 TGTGCCAGCAGCCCGCTCAAGCAAGAGACCCAGTACTTC CASSPLKQETQYF
TRBJ1-1 NA NA TRBV5-5 TGTGCCAGCAACCCAAGTTGGGGGGGGAAGACTGAAGCTTTCTTT CASNPSWGGKTEAFF